Presented here are 12 T cell receptor beta chains from one specimen sequenced in a study of blood T cell repertoires in COVID-19. Produced via immunoSEQ multiplex PCR; TCRdb's table is partial and in-frame only. The sample lists some 51,000 clones, approximately 90% occurring once. Sequencing was performed on peripheral blood. The origin of the receptors is a man aged 50-59 years with active COVID-19.

This clone was counted a single time. The V gene is TRBV27, the J gene TRBJ2-7, with 16 bases fitting TRBD2. The CDR3 loop spans 16 amino acids. Trimming at V came to 5 bases and at J to 2 bases, leaving 3 bases not matched to a gene. CDR1 is MNHEY, CDR2 SMNVEV, per germline (reference sequence). CDR3 in amino acids: CASSPGTSGRAYEQYF. As DNA, the CDR3 is TGTGCCAGCAGTCCCGGGACTAGCGGGAGGGCCTACGAGCAGTACTTC.

This clone was seen just once. V is TRBV5-5 and J is TRBJ1-2; D might be TRBD1 (6 bases). CDR3 size: 13 residues. Germline CDR1 SGHKS, CDR2 YYEKEE (reference sequence). The V end lost 4 bases, the J end lost 6 bases, and 13 bases lay between the germline ends. Written as DNA, the CDR3 is TGTGCCAGCAGCCTCACAGGGTTTAATGGCTACACCTTC. Residues: CASSLTGFNGYTF.

The V gene is TRBV4-2, the J gene TRBJ2-3, with 10 bases identical to TRBD2. Germline V lookup: CDR1 LGHNA, CDR2 YNFKEQ. This CDR3 is 15 amino acids long. With 0 bases clipped from V and 4 bases from J, the junction kept 1 base outside the gene matches. Here the CDR3 reads CASSQEAGGPDTQYF. The CDR3 DNA reads as TGTGCCAGCAGCCAAGAAGCGGGAGGGCCAGATACGCAGTATTTT.

V usage is TRBV5-1 and J usage is TRBJ1-1, with D possibly being TRBD1 (5 bases). This CDR3 spans 14 amino acids. Looked up from germline, CDR1 is SGHRS and CDR2 is YFSETQ. Trimming cost V 0 bases and J 5 bases, with 11 bases left between them. This CDR3 is CASSLGPGRTEAFF. The CDR3 DNA sequence: TGCGCCAGCAGCTTGGGCCCAGGGCGGACTGAAGCTTTCTTT. The full variable domain, in which reference TRBV5-1 and TRBJ1-1 provide the parts outside the CDR3, is KAGVTQTPRYLIKTRGQQVTLSCSPISGHRSVSWYQQTPGQGLQFLFEYFSETQRNKGNFPGRFSGRQFSNSRSEMNVSTLELGDSALYLCASSLGPGRTEAFFGQGTRLTVV.

The genes are TRBV9 and TRBJ2-5; the D gene is possibly TRBD1 (6 bases). The CDR3 loop spans 14 amino acids. The V gene's germline CDR1 is SGDLS and CDR2 YYNGEE. The V gene lost 1 base and the J gene lost 2 bases, with 9 bases spanning the gap. Here the CDR3 DNA reads TGTGCCAGCAGCGTAACAGGGAGACAAGAGACCCAGTACTTC. As protein: CASSVTGRQETQYF.

V gene TRBV6-2 or TRBV6-3 combines with J gene TRBJ1-5; TRBD1 agrees at 7 bases. Germline CDR1 is MNHEY and CDR2 is SVGEGT. CDR3 length: 13 residues. V lost 6 bases, J lost 5 bases, and 4 bases stayed unmatched. The CDR3 DNA reads TGTGCCAGCAGCGACAGGGACCATCAGCCCCAGCATTTT. It translates to CASSDRDHQPQHF.

This rearrangement joins TRBV18 to TRBJ1-4, with D possibly matching TRBD1 (5 bases). This CDR3 is built from 15 residues. V lost 0 bases, J lost 6 bases, and 11 bases lay in between. From germline, CDR1 is KGHSH and CDR2 LQKENI. The CDR3 bases are TGTGCCAGCTCACCACCGCAGCGGGGGGATGAAAAACTGTTTTTT. Protein: CASSPPQRGDEKLFF.

The gene calls are TRBV19 and TRBJ2-3; tentatively, D is TRBD2 (6 bases). The germline V gene encodes CDR1 LNHDA and CDR2 SQIVND (reference sequence). This CDR3 is 16 amino acids long. Trimming took 5 bases from V and 2 from J, leaving 17 bases between them. The CDR3 loop is CASSPDLGGDTDTQYF. The DNA for the CDR3 is TGTGCCAGTAGTCCGGACCTAGGAGGGGACACAGATACGCAGTATTTT.

The chain joins TRBV4-1 to TRBJ2-1; 14 nucleotides line up with TRBD2. The CDR3 loop spans 15 amino acids. Germline V gene lookup returns CDR1 MGHRA and CDR2 YSYEKL. Unmatched junction bases numbered 5, after V lost 5 bases and J lost 8 bases. The CDR3 region has the DNA TGCGCCAGCAGCAAGGGACTAGCGGGAGAGGATGAGCAGTTCTTC. Translation: CASSKGLAGEDEQFF.

This rearrangement joins TRBV19 to TRBJ2-3, with D maybe TRBD1 (6 bases). The CDR3 contains 13 residues. CDR1 is LNHDA, CDR2 SQIVND, per germline (reference sequence). The V end lost 9 bases, the J end lost 6 bases, and 16 bases lay between the germline ends. DNA for the CDR3: TGTGCCAGCATGAACAGGGATGGCGATACGCAGTATTTT. Protein: CASMNRDGDTQYF.

The CDR3 sequence is CASSPIVAGSPSSDTQYF. The CDR3 DNA reads as TGTGCCAGCTCACCAATTGTAGCGGGGTCACCCTCGTCAGATACGCAGTATTTT. The V call is TRBV18, the J call TRBJ2-3; 8 bases are a match to TRBD2. The CDR3 is made up of 18 amino acids. Germline values: CDR1 KGHSH, CDR2 LQKENI. J was trimmed by 4 bases and V by 2 bases; bases with no gene match: 14.

The V and J genes are TRBV5-1 and TRBJ2-2; D might be TRBD2 (5 bases). This CDR3 is 15 amino acids long. The germline V and J ends were trimmed by 2 bases and 7 bases, with 15 bases remaining between them. Germline assignment: CDR1 SGHRS and CDR2 YFSETQ. The CDR3 region has the DNA TGCGCCAGCAGCTTTCCCAGCGGAGAGGGCGGGGAGCTGTTTTTT. Translation: CASSFPSGEGGELFF. The variable domain in full, with the rest retrieved from reference TRBV5-1 and TRBJ2-2, is KAGVTQTPRYLIKTRGQQVTLSCSPISGHRSVSWYQQTPGQGLQFLFEYFSETQRNKGNFPGRFSGRQFSNSRSEMNVSTLELGDSALYLCASSFPSGEGGELFFGEGSRLTVL.